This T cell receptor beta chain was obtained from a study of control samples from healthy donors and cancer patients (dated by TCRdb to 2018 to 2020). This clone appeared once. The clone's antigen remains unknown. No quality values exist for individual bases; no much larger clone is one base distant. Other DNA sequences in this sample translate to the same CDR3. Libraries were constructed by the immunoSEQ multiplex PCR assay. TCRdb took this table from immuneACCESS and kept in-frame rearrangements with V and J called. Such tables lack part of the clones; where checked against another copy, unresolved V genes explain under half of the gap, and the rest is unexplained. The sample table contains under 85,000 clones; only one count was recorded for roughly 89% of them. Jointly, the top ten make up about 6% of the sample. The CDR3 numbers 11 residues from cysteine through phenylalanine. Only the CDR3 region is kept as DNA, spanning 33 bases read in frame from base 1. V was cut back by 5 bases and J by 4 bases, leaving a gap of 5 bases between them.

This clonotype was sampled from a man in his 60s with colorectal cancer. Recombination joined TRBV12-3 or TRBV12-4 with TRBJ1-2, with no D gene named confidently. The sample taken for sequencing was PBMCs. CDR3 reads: CASSPGYGYTF. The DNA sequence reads TGTGCCAGCAGTCCTGGCTATGGCTACACCTTC.